This entry is about one TCR beta chain. This specimen belongs to a study of response to subunit inactivated influenza vaccine. TCRdb recomputed calls from the RT-PCR reads with MiXCR, one row per CDR3 protein. The sample has about 650,000 distinct CDR3 sequences; 14% are singletons. V shed 6 bases and J 3 bases; nucleotides not matched to a gene: 8. CDR3 length: 14 amino acids. Germline CDR1 is SQVTM and CDR2 is ANQGSEA. The chain is built from TRBV29-1 and TRBJ2-3; 8 nucleotides match TRBD1. The sequence derives from a man aged 45-65 years who received an inactivated influenza vaccine. The sample here was PBMCs from blood, taken around 15 days before vaccination. CDR3 nucleotide sequence: TGCAGCGTCGGATGGACAGGGTCGACAGATACGCAGTATTTT. It yields the protein CSVGWTGSTDTQYF.